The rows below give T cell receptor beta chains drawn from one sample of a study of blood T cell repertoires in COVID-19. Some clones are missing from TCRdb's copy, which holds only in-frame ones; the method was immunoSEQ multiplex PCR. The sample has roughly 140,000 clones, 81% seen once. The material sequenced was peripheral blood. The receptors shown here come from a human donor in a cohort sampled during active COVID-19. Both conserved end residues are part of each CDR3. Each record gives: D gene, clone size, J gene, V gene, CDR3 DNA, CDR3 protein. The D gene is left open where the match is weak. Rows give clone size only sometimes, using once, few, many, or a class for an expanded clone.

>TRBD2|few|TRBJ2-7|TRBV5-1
TGCGCCAGCAGCCCCAGGACTAGCGGCTACTACGAGCAGTACTTC
CASSPRTSGYYEQYF
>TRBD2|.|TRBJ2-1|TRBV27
TGTGCCAGCAGTTCGCGGGAGGGCCTCTCCTCCTACAATGAGCAGTTCTTC
CASSSREGLSSYNEQFF
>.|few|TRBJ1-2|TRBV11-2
TGTGCCAGCAGCTTAGCAGGGGCCCCTGGCTACACCTTC
CASSLAGAPGYTF
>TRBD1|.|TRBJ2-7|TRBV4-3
TGCGCCAGCAGCCGAACCGGGACAGGGTCCCACGAGCAGTACTTC
CASSRTGTGSHEQYF
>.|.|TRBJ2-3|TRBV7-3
TGTGCCAGCAGCTTAGTGGGAGCCGTGTGGTATTTT
CASSLVGAVWYF
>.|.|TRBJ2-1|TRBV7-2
TGTGCCAGCAGCCTCCTCAATGAGCAGTTCTTC
CASSLLNEQFF
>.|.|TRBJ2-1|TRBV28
TGTGCCAGCAGTAATACGGGGAGCTCCTACAATGAGCAGTTCTTC
CASSNTGSSYNEQFF
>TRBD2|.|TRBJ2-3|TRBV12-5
TGTGCTAGTGGTACAGGGACTAGCGGGATCACAGATACGCAGTATTTT
CASGTGTSGITDTQYF
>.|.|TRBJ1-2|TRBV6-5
TGTGCCAGCAGTACCGGACAGTGGGGCTACACCTTC
CASSTGQWGYTF
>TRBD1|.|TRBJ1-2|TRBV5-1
TGCGCCAGCAGCCCGGACAGGGTTGGCTACACCTTC
CASSPDRVGYTF
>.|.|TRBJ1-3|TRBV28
TGTGCCAGCAGTTCTGGGGGCGCTGGAAACACCATATATTTT
CASSSGGAGNTIYF
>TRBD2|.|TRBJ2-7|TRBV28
TGTGCCAGCAGTTTGGTTGCGGGAGGGGGCTACGAGCAGTACTTC
CASSLVAGGGYEQYF
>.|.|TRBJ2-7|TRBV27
TGTGCCAGCAGTTTAGGCGGTAGCTCCTACGAGCAGTACTTC
CASSLGGSSYEQYF
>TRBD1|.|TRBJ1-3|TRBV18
TGTGCCAGCTCACCAGGGACAGGGGGCACTGGAAACACCATATATTTT
CASSPGTGGTGNTIYF
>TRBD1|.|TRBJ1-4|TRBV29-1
TGCAGCGTTGAGACAGGGGGTAATGAAAAACTGTTTTTT
CSVETGGNEKLFF
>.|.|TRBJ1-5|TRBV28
TGTGCCAGCAGTTTAACAGGTGCTTCTTATAGCAATCAGCCCCAGCATTTT
CASSLTGASYSNQPQHF
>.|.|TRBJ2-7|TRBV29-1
TGCAGCGCCGAGATATCGCGCTACGAGCAGTACTTC
CSAEISRYEQYF
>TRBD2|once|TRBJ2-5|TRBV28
TGTGCCAGCAAGAAGCGGGACGAGACCCAGTACTTC
CASKKRDETQYF
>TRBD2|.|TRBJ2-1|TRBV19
TGTGCCAGTAGTATCAAAACAGGACTAGCGGGAGGCCGAAATGAGCAGTTCTTC
CASSIKTGLAGGRNEQFF
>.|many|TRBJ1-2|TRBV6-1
TGTGCCAGCAGTGAACTCTCCCGGGCGGGGGGCTCACAAGGCTACACCTTC
CASSELSRAGGSQGYTF
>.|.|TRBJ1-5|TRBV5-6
TGTGCCAGCAGCTTCTCTAGCAATCAGCCCCAGCATTTT
CASSFSSNQPQHF
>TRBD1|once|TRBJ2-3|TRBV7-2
TGTGCCAGCAGCTCGGACAGGGGCCGTCGAGGAGATACGCAGTATTTT
CASSSDRGRRGDTQYF
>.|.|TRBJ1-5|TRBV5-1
TGCGCCAGCAGTCCGGCAGGGGATTCTGGTCAGCCCCAGCATTTT
CASSPAGDSGQPQHF
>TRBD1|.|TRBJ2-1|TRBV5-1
TGCGCCAGCAGTGCGACAGGGTTCGATGAGCAGTTCTTC
CASSATGFDEQFF
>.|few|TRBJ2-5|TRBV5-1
TGCGCCAGCAGCTTTGTTAGCGAGACCCAGTACTTC
CASSFVSETQYF
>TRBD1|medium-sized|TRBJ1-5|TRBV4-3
TGCGCCAGCAGCCAGGACAGGGAGACCAATCAGCCCCAGCATTTT
CASSQDRETNQPQHF
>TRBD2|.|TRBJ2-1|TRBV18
TGTGCCAGCTCACCACCGGGACTAGCGGCCGACAATGAGCAGTTCTTC
CASSPPGLAADNEQFF
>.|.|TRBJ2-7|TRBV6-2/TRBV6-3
TGTGCCAGCAGTTACTTCTCGACAGCCGCAGTTGGGCACGAGCAGTACTTC
CASSYFSTAAVGHEQYF
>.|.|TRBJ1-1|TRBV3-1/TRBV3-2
TGTGCCAGCAGCCAAGTGCCCACATTGAACACTGAAGCTTTCTTT
CASSQVPTLNTEAFF
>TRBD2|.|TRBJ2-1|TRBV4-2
TGTGCCAGCAGCTCTAGCGGGGTCTACAATGAGCAGTTCTTC
CASSSSGVYNEQFF
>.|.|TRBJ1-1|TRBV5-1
TGCGCCAGCAGCTTGGCCTGGGGCAGGGGGAACACTGAAGCTTTCTTT
CASSLAWGRGNTEAFF
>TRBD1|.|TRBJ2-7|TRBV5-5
TGTGCCAGCAGCTTGGTGGGACAGGGAGCCTACGAGCAGTACTTC
CASSLVGQGAYEQYF
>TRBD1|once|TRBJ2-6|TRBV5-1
TGCGCCAGCAGCTTACAGGGGGCCTCAGGGGCCAACGTCCTGACTTTC
CASSLQGASGANVLTF
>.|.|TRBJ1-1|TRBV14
TGTGCCAGCAGCCAAGAAACGGGGGGAGAAGCTTTCTTT
CASSQETGGEAFF
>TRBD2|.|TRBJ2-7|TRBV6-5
TGTGCCAGCAGTTACAGCGGGAGTAAGGAGGACGAGCAGTACTTC
CASSYSGSKEDEQYF
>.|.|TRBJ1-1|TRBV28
TGTGCCAGCAGCAAGGGGGTGGGGGTAGTGAGGACTGAAGCTTTCTTT
CASSKGVGVVRTEAFF
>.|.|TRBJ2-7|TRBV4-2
TGTGCCAGCAGCCAAGAAAAAAGCGGCTACGAGCAGTACTTC
CASSQEKSGYEQYF
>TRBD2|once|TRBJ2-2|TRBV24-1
TGTGCCACCAGTGACTCAGCGGGAGGAGCGAACACCGGGGAGCTGTTTTTT
CATSDSAGGANTGELFF
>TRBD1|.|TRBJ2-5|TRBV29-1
TGCAGCGTTCCGCCGACCGGGACAGGGGTCGAGACCCAGTACTTC
CSVPPTGTGVETQYF
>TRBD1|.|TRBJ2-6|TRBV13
TGTGCCAGCAGCTTCCGACCCGGGACAGGGAGCTCTGGGGCCAACGTCCTGACTTTC
CASSFRPGTGSSGANVLTF
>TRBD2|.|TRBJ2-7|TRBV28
TGTGCCAGCAGTGAGCCGGGGACTAGCTTCGAGCAGTACTTC
CASSEPGTSFEQYF